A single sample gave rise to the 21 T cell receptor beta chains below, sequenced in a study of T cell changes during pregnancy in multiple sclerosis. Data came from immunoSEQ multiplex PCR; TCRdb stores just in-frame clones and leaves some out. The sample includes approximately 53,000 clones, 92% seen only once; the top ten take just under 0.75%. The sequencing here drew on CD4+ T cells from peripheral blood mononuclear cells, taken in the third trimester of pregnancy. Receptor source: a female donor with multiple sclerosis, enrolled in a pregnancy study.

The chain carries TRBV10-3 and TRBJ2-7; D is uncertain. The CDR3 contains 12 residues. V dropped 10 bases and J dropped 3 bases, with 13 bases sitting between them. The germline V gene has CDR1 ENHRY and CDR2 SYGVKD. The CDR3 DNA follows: TGTGCCACCAGCAGGCAGAACTACGAGCAGTACTTC. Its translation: CATSRQNYEQYF.

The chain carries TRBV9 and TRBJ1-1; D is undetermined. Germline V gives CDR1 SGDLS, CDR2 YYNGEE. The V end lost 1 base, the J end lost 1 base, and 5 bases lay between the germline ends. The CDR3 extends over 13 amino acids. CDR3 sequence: CASSVHQNTEAFF. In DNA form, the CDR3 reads TGTGCCAGCAGCGTACATCAGAACACTGAAGCTTTCTTT.

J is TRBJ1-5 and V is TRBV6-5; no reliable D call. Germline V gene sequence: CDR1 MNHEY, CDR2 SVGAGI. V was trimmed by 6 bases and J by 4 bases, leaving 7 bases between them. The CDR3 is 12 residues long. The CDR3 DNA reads TGTGCCAGCAGCCCCCCGAATCAGCCCCAGCATTTT. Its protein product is CASSPPNQPQHF.

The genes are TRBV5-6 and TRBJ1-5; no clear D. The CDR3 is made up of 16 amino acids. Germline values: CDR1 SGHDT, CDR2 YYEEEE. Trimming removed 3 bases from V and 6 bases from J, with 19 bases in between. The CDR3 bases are TGTGCCAGCAGCTCGTTAGGTCCAACTGGAGGTCAGCCCCAGCATTTT. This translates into CASSSLGPTGGQPQHF.

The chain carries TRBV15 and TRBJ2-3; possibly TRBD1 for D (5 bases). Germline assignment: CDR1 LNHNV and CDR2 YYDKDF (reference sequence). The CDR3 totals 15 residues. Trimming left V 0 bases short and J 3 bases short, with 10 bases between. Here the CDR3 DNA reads TGTGCCACCAGCAGAGATTCTGACAGTACAGATACGCAGTATTTT. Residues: CATSRDSDSTDTQYF.

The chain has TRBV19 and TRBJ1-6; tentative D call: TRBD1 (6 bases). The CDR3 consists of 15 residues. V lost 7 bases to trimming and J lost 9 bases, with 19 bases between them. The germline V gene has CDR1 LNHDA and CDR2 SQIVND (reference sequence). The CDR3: CASTRTEINSSPLHF. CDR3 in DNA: TGTGCCAGTACCCGGACAGAGATAAACTCTTCACCCCTCCACTTT.

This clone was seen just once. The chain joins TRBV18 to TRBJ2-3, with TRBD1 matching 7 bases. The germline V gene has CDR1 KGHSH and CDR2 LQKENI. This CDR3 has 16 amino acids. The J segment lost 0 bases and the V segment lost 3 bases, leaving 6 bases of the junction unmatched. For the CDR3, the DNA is TGTGCCAGCTCACCTCCAAGGACAGGTAGCACAGATACGCAGTATTTT. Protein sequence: CASSPPRTGSTDTQYF.

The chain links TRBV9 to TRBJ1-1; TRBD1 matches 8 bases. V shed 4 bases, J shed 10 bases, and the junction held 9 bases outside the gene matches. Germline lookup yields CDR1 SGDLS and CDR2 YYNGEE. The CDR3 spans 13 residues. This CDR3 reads CASSSISGQAAFF. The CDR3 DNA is TGTGCCAGCAGCTCCATTTCGGGACAGGCAGCTTTCTTT.

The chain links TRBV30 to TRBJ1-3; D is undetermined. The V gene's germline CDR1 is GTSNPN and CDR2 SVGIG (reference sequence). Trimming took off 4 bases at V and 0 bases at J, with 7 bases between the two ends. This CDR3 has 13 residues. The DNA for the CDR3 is TGTGCCTGGACACAGCTCTCTGGAAACACCATATATTTT. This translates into CAWTQLSGNTIYF.

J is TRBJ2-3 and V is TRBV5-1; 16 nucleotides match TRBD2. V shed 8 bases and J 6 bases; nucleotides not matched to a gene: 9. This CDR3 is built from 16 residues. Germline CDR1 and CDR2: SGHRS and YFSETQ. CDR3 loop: CASSTGLAGGRDTQYF. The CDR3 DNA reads TGCGCCAGTAGTACGGGACTAGCGGGGGGGCGTGATACGCAGTATTTT.

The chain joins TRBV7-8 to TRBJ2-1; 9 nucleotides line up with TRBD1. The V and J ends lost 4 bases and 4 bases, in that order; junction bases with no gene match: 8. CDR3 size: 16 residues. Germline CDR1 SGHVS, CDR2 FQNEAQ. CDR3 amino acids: CASSSLTGGEYNEQFF. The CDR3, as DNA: TGTGCCAGCAGCTCGCTAACAGGGGGCGAATACAATGAGCAGTTCTTC.

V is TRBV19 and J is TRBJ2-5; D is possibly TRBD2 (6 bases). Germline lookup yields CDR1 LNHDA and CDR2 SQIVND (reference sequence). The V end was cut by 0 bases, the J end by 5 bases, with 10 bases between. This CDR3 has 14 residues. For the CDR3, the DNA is TGTGCCAGTAGTATAGAAGCGGGTATTGAGACCCAGTACTTC. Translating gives CASSIEAGIETQYF.

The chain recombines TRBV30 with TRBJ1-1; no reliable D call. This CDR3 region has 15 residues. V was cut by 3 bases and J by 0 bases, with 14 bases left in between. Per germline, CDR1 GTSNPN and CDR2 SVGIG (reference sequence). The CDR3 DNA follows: TGTGCCTGGAGCCTCCTGGGGAGTATGAACACTGAAGCTTTCTTT. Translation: CAWSLLGSMNTEAFF.

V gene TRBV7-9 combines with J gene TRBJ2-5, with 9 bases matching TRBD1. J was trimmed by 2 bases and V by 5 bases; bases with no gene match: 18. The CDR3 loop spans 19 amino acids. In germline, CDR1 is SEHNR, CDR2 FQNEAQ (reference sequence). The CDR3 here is CASSRQGDYAGGYQETQYF. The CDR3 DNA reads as TGTGCCAGCAGCCGACAGGGGGACTACGCGGGTGGCTATCAAGAGACCCAGTACTTC. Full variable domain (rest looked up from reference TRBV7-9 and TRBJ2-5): DTGVSQNPRHKITKRGQNVTFRCDPISEHNRLYWYRQTLGQGPEFLTYFQNEAQLEKSRLLSDRFSAERPKGSFSTLEIQRTEQGDSAMYLCASSRQGDYAGGYQETQYFGPGTRLLVL.

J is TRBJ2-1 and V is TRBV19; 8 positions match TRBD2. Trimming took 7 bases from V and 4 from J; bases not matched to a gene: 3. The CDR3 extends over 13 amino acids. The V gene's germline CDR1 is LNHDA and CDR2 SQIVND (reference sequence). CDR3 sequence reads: CASIGGGYNEQFF. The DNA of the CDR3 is TGTGCCAGTATCGGGGGGGGGTACAATGAGCAGTTCTTC.

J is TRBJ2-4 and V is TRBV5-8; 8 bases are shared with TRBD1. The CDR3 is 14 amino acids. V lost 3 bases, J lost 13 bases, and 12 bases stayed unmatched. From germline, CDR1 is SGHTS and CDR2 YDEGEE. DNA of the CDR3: TGTGCCAGCAGCTCCACAATGACAGGGGACGGCCAGTACTTC. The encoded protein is CASSSTMTGDGQYF. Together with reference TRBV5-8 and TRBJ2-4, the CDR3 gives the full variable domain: EAGVTQSPTHLIKTRGQQATLRCSPISGHTSVYWYQQALGLGLQFLLWYDEGEERNRGNFPPRFSGRQFPNYSSELNVNALELEDSALYLCASSSTMTGDGQYFGAGTRLSVL.

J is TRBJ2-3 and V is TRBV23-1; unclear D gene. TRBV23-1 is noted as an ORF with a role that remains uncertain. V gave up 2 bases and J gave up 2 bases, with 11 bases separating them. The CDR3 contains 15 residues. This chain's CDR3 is CASSQNSRHTDTQYF. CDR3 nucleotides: TGCGCCAGCAGTCAAAACAGCAGACACACAGATACGCAGTATTTT.

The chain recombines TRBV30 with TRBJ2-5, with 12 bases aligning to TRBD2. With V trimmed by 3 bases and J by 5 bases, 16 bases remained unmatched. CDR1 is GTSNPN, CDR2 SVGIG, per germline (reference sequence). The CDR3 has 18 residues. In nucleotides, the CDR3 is TGTGCCTGGAGCGGACGCGCGTTTCTAGCGGGGGGGCCGGAGACCCAGTACTTC. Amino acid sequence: CAWSGRAFLAGGPETQYF.

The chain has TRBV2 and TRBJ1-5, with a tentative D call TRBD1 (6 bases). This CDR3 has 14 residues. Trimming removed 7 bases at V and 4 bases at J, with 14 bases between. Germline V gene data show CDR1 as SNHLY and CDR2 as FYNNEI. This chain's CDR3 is CASTLDRNNQPQHF. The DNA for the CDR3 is TGTGCCAGCACCTTGGACAGAAATAATCAGCCCCAGCATTTT.

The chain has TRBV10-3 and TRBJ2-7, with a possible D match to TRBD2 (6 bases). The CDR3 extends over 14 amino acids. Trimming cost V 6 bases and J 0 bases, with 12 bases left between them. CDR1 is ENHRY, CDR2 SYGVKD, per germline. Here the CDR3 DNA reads TGTGCCATCAGGGCGGGGTCTGACTCCTACGAGCAGTACTTC. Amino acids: CAIRAGSDSYEQYF.

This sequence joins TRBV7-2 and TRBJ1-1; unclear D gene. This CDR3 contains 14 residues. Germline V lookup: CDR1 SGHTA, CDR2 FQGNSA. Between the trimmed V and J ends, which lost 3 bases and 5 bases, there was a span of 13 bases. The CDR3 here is CASSLVFSGTEAFF. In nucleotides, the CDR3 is TGTGCCAGCAGCTTGGTTTTCTCGGGAACTGAAGCTTTCTTT. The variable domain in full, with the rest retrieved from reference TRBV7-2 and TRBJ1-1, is GAGVSQSPSNKVTEKGKDVELRCDPISGHTALYWYRQSLGQGLEFLIYFQGNSAPDKSGLPSDRFSAERTGGSVSTLTIQRTQQEDSAVYLCASSLVFSGTEAFFGQGTRLTVV.